Presented here are 17 T cell receptor beta chains from one specimen sequenced in a study of cytomegalovirus exposure and HLA in healthy donors. The primer mix had 60 Vbeta and 13 Jbeta primers. Using immunoSEQ multiplex PCR, the repertoire was profiled, and TCRdb retains in-frame clones only, with some absent. Found here are 230,000 or so clones, approximately 91% of them singletons; the top ten hold 1.5% to 2%. The sample taken for sequencing was PBMCs. The source is a girl aged 2 to 10 in good health and CMV-seronegative.

The chain has TRBV19 and TRBJ2-7; 7 nucleotides align to TRBD2. V shed 3 bases, J shed 3 bases, and the junction held 8 bases outside the gene matches. The CDR3 contains 15 residues. Per germline, CDR1 LNHDA and CDR2 SQIVND (reference sequence). The CDR3 sequence: CASSIVPGGNYEQYF. The CDR3 DNA sequence: TGTGCCAGTAGTATTGTTCCCGGGGGGAACTACGAGCAGTACTTC.

CDR3 DNA: TGTGCCAGTAGTTCAAACCGGGACTTGCACTACGAGCAGTACTTC. Amino acids: CASSSNRDLHYEQYF. The chain has TRBV19 and TRBJ2-7, with D perhaps TRBD2 (6 bases). Germline CDR1 reads LNHDA; CDR2 reads SQIVND (reference sequence). The CDR3 totals 15 residues. V was cut by 5 bases and J by 3 bases, with 17 bases left in between. The variable domain in full, completed from reference TRBV19 and TRBJ2-7, reads DGGITQSPKYLFRKEGQNVTLSCEQNLNHDAMYWYRQDPGQGLRLIYYSQIVNDFQKGDIAEGYSVSREKKESFPLTVTSAQKNPTAFYLCASSSNRDLHYEQYFGPGTRLTVT.

The gene calls are TRBV6-5 and TRBJ2-2, with 10 bases lining up with TRBD1. The ends lost 7 bases at V and 5 bases at J; junction bases unmatched: 4. The CDR3 loop spans 14 amino acids. Germline V gives CDR1 MNHEY, CDR2 SVGAGI. This CDR3 is CASTGTGVTGELFF. The CDR3 DNA is TGTGCCAGCACCGGGACAGGGGTTACCGGGGAGCTGTTTTTT.

This clone is a singleton in its sample. This rearrangement joins TRBV11-3 to TRBJ1-1; D unresolved. This CDR3 contains 12 residues. V dropped 4 bases and J dropped 8 bases, with 11 bases sitting between them. Germline lookup yields CDR1 SGHNT and CDR2 YENEEA. CDR3: CASSSGGSEAFF. CDR3 nucleotides: TGTGCCAGCAGCTCCGGAGGATCAGAAGCTTTCTTT.

In its sample, this clone was seen a few times. V gene TRBV2 combines with J gene TRBJ2-1; 11 bases line up with TRBD2. The CDR3 sequence is 14 residues long. Germline V gene sequence: CDR1 SNHLY, CDR2 FYNNEI. J gave up 8 bases and V 5 bases, and 5 bases lay outside the gene matches. CDR3 bases: TGTGCCAGCAGTTTAGGGACTAGCGGCGATGAGCAGTTCTTC. This encodes CASSLGTSGDEQFF.

This chain's CDR3 is CASSQEVGQELYGYTF. CDR3 DNA sequence: TGCGCCAGCAGCCAAGAAGTAGGACAGGAACTCTATGGCTACACCTTC. This chain connects TRBV4-1 to TRBJ1-2, with 7 bases lining up with TRBD1. The CDR3 is 16 residues long. The V gene's germline CDR1 is MGHRA and CDR2 YSYEKL. The J segment lost 4 bases and the V segment lost 0 bases, leaving 8 bases of the junction unmatched.

The J gene is TRBJ2-1, the V gene TRBV5-1, with D possibly TRBD2 on 6 matching bases. The CDR3 consists of 13 residues. Germline values: CDR1 SGHRS, CDR2 YFSETQ. The V and J ends lost 0 bases and 8 bases respectively, with 9 bases between them. The CDR3: CASSLAGGYEQFF. The CDR3 nucleotides read TGCGCCAGCAGCTTGGCCGGGGGTTATGAGCAGTTCTTC.

The chain uses TRBV7-2 and TRBJ1-2, with D unresolved. The CDR3 runs 13 residues. Trimming removed 1 base at V and 5 bases at J, with 8 bases between. Germline V gene lookup returns CDR1 SGHTA and CDR2 FQGNSA. CDR3 DNA: TGTGCCAGCAGCTTAGGAGGGTTGTATGGCTACACCTTC. Translated, it gives CASSLGGLYGYTF.

The V call is TRBV4-2, the J call TRBJ1-4, with D unclear. This CDR3 is built from 14 residues. Germline V lookup: CDR1 LGHNA, CDR2 YNFKEQ. V lost 7 bases and J lost 7, with 16 bases in between. The CDR3 loop reads CASTRGGFGEKLFF. Written as DNA, the CDR3 is TGTGCCAGCACCCGGGGAGGGTTTGGTGAAAAACTGTTTTTT.

The chain links TRBV6-4 to TRBJ2-3; D call uncertain. Germline values: CDR1 MRHNA, CDR2 SNTAGT. Trimming shortened V by 6 bases and J by 1 base, and 11 bases separated the two germline ends. The CDR3 runs to 14 residues. The CDR3 protein is CASRLGPGTDTQYF. Written as DNA, the CDR3 is TGTGCCAGCAGGCTAGGTCCGGGCACAGATACGCAGTATTTT.

The rearrangement joins TRBV6-6 to TRBJ1-2; the D is unclear. Trimming removed 6 bases from V and 5 bases from J, with 13 bases in between. In germline, CDR1 is MNHNY, CDR2 SVGAGI (reference sequence). The CDR3 spans 13 residues. The CDR3 protein is CASRPGAGYGYTF. The CDR3 DNA reads TGTGCCAGCAGGCCAGGAGCGGGGTATGGCTACACCTTC.

The J gene is TRBJ1-2, the V gene TRBV25-1; TRBD1 might be the D (6 bases). Germline V gene data show CDR1 as MGHDK and CDR2 as SYGVNS. The CDR3 is 14 residues long. Trimming took off 3 bases at V and 5 bases at J, with 13 bases between the two ends. Written as DNA, the CDR3 is TGTGCCAGCAGTGACCCCCCGGGGACATATGGCTACACCTTC. This codes for CASSDPPGTYGYTF.

The V and J genes are TRBV29-1 and TRBJ2-2; 7 bases fit TRBD1. The CDR3 spans 14 residues. The ends lost 3 bases at V and 6 bases at J; junction bases unmatched: 7. Germline lookup yields CDR1 SQVTM and CDR2 ANQGSEA. CDR3 loop: CSVEHRGRSGELFF. CDR3 nucleotides: TGCAGCGTTGAGCACAGGGGTCGGTCCGGGGAGCTGTTTTTT.

This clone has only one observation. The V and J genes are TRBV7-6 and TRBJ1-1; 11 bases map to TRBD1. The germline gives CDR1 SGHVS, CDR2 FNYEAQ. J gave up 5 bases and V 4 bases, and 6 bases lay outside the gene matches. The CDR3 runs 15 residues. The DNA for the CDR3 is TGTGCCAGCAGCTCGATGGACAGGGGGCATACTGAAGCTTTCTTT. As protein: CASSSMDRGHTEAFF.

This clone came up once. This chain joins TRBV28 and TRBJ1-5; 7 bases align to TRBD1. This CDR3 comprises 15 residues. Per the germline V gene, CDR1 is MDHEN and CDR2 is SYDVKM. After removal of 2 bases from V and 3 bases from J, the junction contained 4 bases not matched to a gene. The CDR3 DNA reads TGTGCCAGCAGTTTACGTGACAGGGCCAATCAGCCCCAGCATTTT. This translates into CASSLRDRANQPQHF.

The chain employs TRBV19 and TRBJ1-2, with D possibly TRBD1 on 5 matching bases. Germline values: CDR1 LNHDA, CDR2 SQIVND (reference sequence). V dropped 5 bases and J dropped 4 bases, with 20 bases sitting between them. The CDR3 consists of 16 residues. CDR3 sequence: CASSPPLGGLAYGYTF. Here the CDR3 DNA reads TGTGCCAGTAGTCCTCCCCTGGGGGGGTTGGCCTATGGCTACACCTTC. The full variable domain, rest sourced from reference TRBV19 and TRBJ1-2, is DGGITQSPKYLFRKEGQNVTLSCEQNLNHDAMYWYRQDPGQGLRLIYYSQIVNDFQKGDIAEGYSVSREKKESFPLTVTSAQKNPTAFYLCASSPPLGGLAYGYTFGSGTRLTVV.

This chain links TRBV30 with TRBJ2-7; 8 nucleotides match TRBD2. This CDR3 has 12 amino acids. V dropped 3 bases and J dropped 6; count of bases not matched to a gene: 4. Germline CDR1 and CDR2: GTSNPN and SVGIG (reference sequence). The CDR3 nucleotides read TGTGCCTGGAGCCCGGGGGGGGGCGAGCAGTACTTC. Translation gives CAWSPGGGEQYF.